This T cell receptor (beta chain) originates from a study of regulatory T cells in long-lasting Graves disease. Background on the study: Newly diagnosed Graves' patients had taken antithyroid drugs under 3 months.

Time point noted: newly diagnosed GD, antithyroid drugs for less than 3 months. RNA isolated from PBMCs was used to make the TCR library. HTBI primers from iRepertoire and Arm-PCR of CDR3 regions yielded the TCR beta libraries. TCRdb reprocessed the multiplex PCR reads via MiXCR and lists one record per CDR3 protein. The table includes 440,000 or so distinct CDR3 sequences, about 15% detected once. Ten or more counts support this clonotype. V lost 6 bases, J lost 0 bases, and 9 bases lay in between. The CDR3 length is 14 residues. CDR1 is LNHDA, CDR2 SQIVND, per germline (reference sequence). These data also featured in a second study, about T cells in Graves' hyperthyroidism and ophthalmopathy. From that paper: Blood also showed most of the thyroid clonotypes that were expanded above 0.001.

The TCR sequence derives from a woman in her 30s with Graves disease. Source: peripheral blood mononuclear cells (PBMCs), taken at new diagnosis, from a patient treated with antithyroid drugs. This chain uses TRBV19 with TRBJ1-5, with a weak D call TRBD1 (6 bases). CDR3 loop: CASRRGNSNQPQHF. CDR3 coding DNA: TGTGCCAGTAGAAGGGGGAATAGCAATCAGCCCCAGCATTTT.